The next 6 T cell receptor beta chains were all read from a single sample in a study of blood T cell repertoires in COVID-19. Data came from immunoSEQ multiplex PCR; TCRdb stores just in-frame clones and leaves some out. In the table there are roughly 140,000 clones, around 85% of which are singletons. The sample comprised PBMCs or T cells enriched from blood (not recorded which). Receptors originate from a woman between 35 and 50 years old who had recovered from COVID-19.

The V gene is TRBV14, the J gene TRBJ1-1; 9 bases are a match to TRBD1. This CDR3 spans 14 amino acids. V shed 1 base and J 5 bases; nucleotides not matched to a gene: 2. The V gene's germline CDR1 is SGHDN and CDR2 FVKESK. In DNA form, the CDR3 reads TGTGCCAGCAGCCAAGCGGACAGGGGTACTGAAGCTTTCTTT. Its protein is CASSQADRGTEAFF.

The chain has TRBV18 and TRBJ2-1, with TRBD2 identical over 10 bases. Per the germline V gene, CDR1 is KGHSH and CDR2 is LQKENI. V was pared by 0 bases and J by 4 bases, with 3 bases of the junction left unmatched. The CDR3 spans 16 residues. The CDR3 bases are TGTGCCAGCTCACCACCCGGGACTAGCGTTTACAATGAGCAGTTCTTC. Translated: CASSPPGTSVYNEQFF.

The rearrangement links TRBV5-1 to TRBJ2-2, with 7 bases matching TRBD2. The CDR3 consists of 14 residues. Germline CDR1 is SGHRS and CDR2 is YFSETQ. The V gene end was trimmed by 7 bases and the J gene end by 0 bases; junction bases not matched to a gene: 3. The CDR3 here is CASGGDPNTGELFF. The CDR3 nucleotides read TGCGCCAGCGGGGGGGATCCGAACACCGGGGAGCTGTTTTTT.

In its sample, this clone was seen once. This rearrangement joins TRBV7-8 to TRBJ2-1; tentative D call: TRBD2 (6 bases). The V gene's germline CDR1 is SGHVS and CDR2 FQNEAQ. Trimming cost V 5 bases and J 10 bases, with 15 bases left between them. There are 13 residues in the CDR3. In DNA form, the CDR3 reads TGTGCCAGCAGCACGACTAGTTCGCGGGAGCAGTTCTTC. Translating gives CASSTTSSREQFF.

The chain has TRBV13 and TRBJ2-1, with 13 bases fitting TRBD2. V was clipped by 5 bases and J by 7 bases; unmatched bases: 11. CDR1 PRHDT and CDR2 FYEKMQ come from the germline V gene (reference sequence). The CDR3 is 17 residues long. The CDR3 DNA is TGTGCCAGCAGCGTTCGGACTAGCGGGAGTCTGGGTAATGAGCAGTTCTTC. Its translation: CASSVRTSGSLGNEQFF.

CDR3 sequence reads: CAISETTSLEQFF. CDR3 coding DNA: TGTGCCATCAGTGAAACGACTAGTCTTGAGCAGTTCTTC. The V gene is TRBV10-3, the J gene TRBJ2-1; tentatively, D is TRBD2 (6 bases). CDR3 length: 13 amino acids. With 3 bases removed from V and 9 bases from J, the gap between germline ends came to 12 bases. The V gene's germline CDR1 is ENHRY and CDR2 SYGVKD.